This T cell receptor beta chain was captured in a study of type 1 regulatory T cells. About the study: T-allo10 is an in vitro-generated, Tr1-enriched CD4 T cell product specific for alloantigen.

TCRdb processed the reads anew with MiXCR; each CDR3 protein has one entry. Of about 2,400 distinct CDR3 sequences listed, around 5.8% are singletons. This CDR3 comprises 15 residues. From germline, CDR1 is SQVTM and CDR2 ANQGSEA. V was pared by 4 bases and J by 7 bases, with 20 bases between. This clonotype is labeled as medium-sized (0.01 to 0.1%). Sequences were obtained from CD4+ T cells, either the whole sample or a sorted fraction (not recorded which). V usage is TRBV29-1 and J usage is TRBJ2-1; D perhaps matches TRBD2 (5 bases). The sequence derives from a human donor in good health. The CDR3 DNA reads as TGCAGCGTTGGTAGAACCGGAAGTAGGAGGAATGAGCAGTTCTTC. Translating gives CSVGRTGSRRNEQFF.